The 29 T cell receptor beta chains below were found in one sample sequenced in a study of lymphopenia after photon versus proton radiotherapy. Using immunoSEQ multiplex PCR, the repertoire was profiled, and TCRdb retains in-frame clones only, with some absent. The sample shows 75,000 to 90,000 clones, around 88% of them seen only once. Sample: peripheral blood, taken from a patient treated with proton-based radiotherapy. These receptors came from a man aged 60 to 75 with pancreatic cancer.

J is TRBJ2-5 and V is TRBV28; no clear D. This CDR3 contains 12 residues. Trimming removed 3 bases from V and 5 bases from J, with 7 bases in between. In germline, CDR1 is MDHEN, CDR2 SYDVKM. This chain's CDR3 is CASSLSGETQYF. The DNA of the CDR3 is TGTGCCAGCAGTTTGTCTGGGGAGACCCAGTACTTC.

This clone has just a few counts. The CDR3 DNA is TGTGCCAGCAGCCTAGGACTAGAGGCGAGCTCCTACGAGCAGTACTTC. This gives the protein CASSLGLEASSYEQYF. This chain connects TRBV4-2 to TRBJ2-7; 7 bases agree with TRBD2. The V segment lost 4 bases and the J segment 0 bases; nucleotides outside the gene matches: 9. Per germline, CDR1 LGHNA and CDR2 YNFKEQ. CDR3 size: 16 residues.

This chain connects TRBV4-2 to TRBJ2-1; TRBD2 matches at 10 bases. In germline, CDR1 is LGHNA, CDR2 YNFKEQ. The trim removed 3 bases at V and 4 bases at J, leaving 3 bases unmatched. The length of the CDR3 is 15 residues. The CDR3 DNA sequence: TGTGCCAGCAGCCAGGTAGCGGGAGGTTACAATGAGCAGTTCTTC. Protein product: CASSQVAGGYNEQFF.

The chain joins TRBV19 to TRBJ1-1; D is uncertain. The ends were cut back, 4 bases at V and 4 bases at J, with 13 bases in the middle. The CDR3 has 14 residues. CDR1 LNHDA and CDR2 SQIVND come from the germline V gene (reference sequence). The CDR3 is CASSKAERRTEAFF. The CDR3 nucleotides read TGTGCCAGTAGTAAGGCAGAGAGGCGCACTGAAGCTTTCTTT.

The chain couples TRBV6-5 to TRBJ2-7; 9 bases line up with TRBD1. The ends lost 0 bases at V and 6 bases at J; junction bases unmatched: 6. The CDR3 is 15 amino acids. Germline CDR1 reads MNHEY; CDR2 reads SVGAGI. The CDR3 region has the DNA TGTGCCAGCAGTTACTCGAAGGGACAGGGTTCCGAGCAGTACTTC. It translates to CASSYSKGQGSEQYF.

The rearrangement joins TRBV27 to TRBJ1-2; tentatively, D is TRBD1 (6 bases). The CDR3 consists of 14 residues. Between the trimmed V and J ends, which lost 8 bases and 1 base, there was a span of 14 bases. Germline V gives CDR1 MNHEY, CDR2 SMNVEV (reference sequence). The CDR3 nucleotides are TGTGCCAGCGGCCGCAGGGGACATAACTATGGCTACACCTTC. It codes for CASGRRGHNYGYTF.

V gene TRBV19 combines with J gene TRBJ2-5; 8 bases agree with TRBD1. V was pared by 5 bases and J by 0 bases, with 20 bases of the junction left unmatched. Per germline, CDR1 LNHDA and CDR2 SQIVND (reference sequence). This CDR3 comprises 20 residues. The CDR3 sequence: CASSSPGGAGRVLYQETQYF. CDR3 coding DNA: TGTGCCAGTAGTTCCCCAGGGGGCGCCGGGCGGGTCCTATACCAAGAGACCCAGTACTTC.

The chain couples TRBV28 to TRBJ2-7, with 11 bases matching TRBD1. Trimming cost V 6 bases and J 2 bases; bases outside gene matches: 6. The CDR3 length is 15 residues. Germline-derived CDR1 and CDR2 are MDHEN and SYDVKM. The CDR3, as DNA: TGTGCCAGCAGCCGGGGACAGGGGGTAACCTACGAGCAGTACTTC. Amino acid sequence: CASSRGQGVTYEQYF.

The chain links TRBV5-5 to TRBJ1-1, with 7 bases matching TRBD1. V shed 4 bases and J 5 bases; nucleotides not matched to a gene: 5. Germline assignment: CDR1 SGHKS and CDR2 YYEKEE (reference sequence). The CDR3 extends over 13 amino acids. This CDR3 reads CASSQDRVTEAFF. CDR3 sequence (DNA): TGTGCCAGCAGCCAAGACAGGGTGACTGAAGCTTTCTTT.

This chain joins TRBV19 and TRBJ1-1; D is unclear. CDR1 and CDR2 (germline): LNHDA, SQIVND (reference sequence). V lost 5 bases and J 6 bases, leaving 13 bases between the germline ends. This CDR3 has 13 amino acids. In DNA form, the CDR3 reads TGTGCCAGTAGTCTATCGCAGTACTCTGAAGCTTTCTTT. This gives the protein CASSLSQYSEAFF.

This clone was counted a few times. The chain links TRBV7-8 to TRBJ2-1, with 7 bases that match TRBD2. Germline V gene sequence: CDR1 SGHVS, CDR2 FQNEAQ. This CDR3 spans 16 amino acids. The V segment lost 5 bases and the J segment 3 bases; nucleotides outside the gene matches: 10. DNA of the CDR3: TGTGCCAGCAGCCCGGTCGGGCGGGAGATCTACAATGAGCAGTTCTTC. This codes for CASSPVGREIYNEQFF.

This clone was seen only a few times. As DNA, the CDR3 is TGTGCCAGCAGTCCCGAGGGGTACGGGGCCAACGTCCTGACTTTC. Amino acid sequence: CASSPEGYGANVLTF. The chain carries TRBV28 and TRBJ2-6, with D perhaps given as TRBD1 or TRBD2 (5 bases each). The germline gives CDR1 MDHEN, CDR2 SYDVKM. Trimming pared 5 bases from V and 4 bases from J, leaving 12 bases between. The CDR3 runs to 15 residues.

The chain links TRBV28 to TRBJ1-1, with unresolved D. Germline V CDR1 and CDR2: MDHEN, SYDVKM. Trimming took 7 bases from V and 4 from J, leaving 10 bases between them. The CDR3 is 12 amino acids. The CDR3 sequence is CASMEGSTEAFF. CDR3 in DNA: TGTGCCAGCATGGAGGGAAGCACTGAAGCTTTCTTT.

The V call is TRBV5-4, the J call TRBJ1-3; D may be TRBD1 (6 bases). Germline CDR1 SGHNT, CDR2 YYREEE (reference sequence). Trimming took 4 bases from V and 0 from J, leaving 14 bases between them. The CDR3 totals 16 residues. The CDR3 region has the DNA TGTGCCAGCAGCCTTACCATCAGGGGCTCTGGAAACACCATATATTTT. Its translation: CASSLTIRGSGNTIYF.

This clone appeared a few times. The chain is built from TRBV10-3 and TRBJ2-1, with a possible D match to TRBD2 (5 bases). This CDR3 is 15 amino acids long. Germline V gives CDR1 ENHRY, CDR2 SYGVKD. V shed 7 bases and J shed 1 base, with 14 bases lying between them. The CDR3 bases are TGTGCCATCAAGGGAGCGGCAGGATCCTACAATGAGCAGTTCTTC. Protein product: CAIKGAAGSYNEQFF.

V and J are TRBV28 and TRBJ2-4, with D unresolved. Per the germline V gene, CDR1 is MDHEN and CDR2 is SYDVKM. V lost 6 bases, J lost 13 bases, and 13 bases lay in between. CDR3 length: 11 residues. The CDR3 DNA reads TGTGCCAGCAGACACCGGGCTCTGCAGTACTTC. This gives the protein CASRHRALQYF.

The rearrangement uses TRBV5-4 and TRBJ2-5, with 10 bases that match TRBD1. The CDR3 contains 17 residues. In germline, CDR1 is SGHNT, CDR2 YYREEE (reference sequence). The ends lost 1 base at V and 5 bases at J; junction bases unmatched: 11. CDR3 region: CASSLSIDRGRGETQYF. The CDR3 coding sequence is TGTGCCAGCAGCTTGAGCATCGACAGGGGGCGAGGTGAGACCCAGTACTTC.

This clone was picked up one time. The chain employs TRBV27 and TRBJ1-5; possibly TRBD1 for D (5 bases). From germline, CDR1 is MNHEY and CDR2 SMNVEV (reference sequence). This CDR3 has 13 amino acids. Trimming took 8 bases from V and 3 from J, leaving 11 bases between them. The CDR3 nucleotides are TGTGCCAGCCGGGGGATAGCCAATCAGCCCCAGCATTTT. It specifies CASRGIANQPQHF.

CDR3 loop: CASRGIRRRQETQYF. The CDR3 DNA follows: TGTGCCAGCAGGGGAATCAGGAGACGCCAAGAGACCCAGTACTTC. This chain connects TRBV11-2 to TRBJ2-5; D remains unclear. The CDR3 covers 15 residues. V lost 6 bases to trimming and J lost 1 base, with 15 bases between them. Germline V gene lookup returns CDR1 SGHAT and CDR2 FQNNGV.

This rearrangement joins TRBV10-3 to TRBJ2-7; perhaps TRBD2 as D (5 bases). Germline V gene lookup returns CDR1 ENHRY and CDR2 SYGVKD. V was clipped by 4 bases and J by 6 bases, with 16 bases between them. The CDR3 totals 14 residues. CDR3 nucleotide sequence: TGTGCCATCAGTGGCGTCGTCGGGAAGGGCGAGCAGTACTTC. It specifies CAISGVVGKGEQYF.

This clone has only a few counts. V usage is TRBV30 and J usage is TRBJ1-5; 7 nucleotides align to TRBD1. CDR3 length equals 13 residues. Germline V CDR1 and CDR2: GTSNPN, SVGIG (reference sequence). Losses at the gene ends were 0 bases for V and 11 bases for J; bases not matched to a gene: 7. The CDR3 DNA is TGTGCCTGGAGTGTACGAGGGGGCTTCTCCCAGCATTTT. Translated, it gives CAWSVRGGFSQHF.

This chain connects TRBV18 to TRBJ1-1; a possible D gene is TRBD1 (6 bases). This CDR3 region has 15 residues. Germline lookup yields CDR1 KGHSH and CDR2 LQKENI. V gave up 3 bases and J gave up 0 bases, with 11 bases separating them. DNA for the CDR3: TGTGCCAGCTCACCGGGGGGGCGAATGAACACTGAAGCTTTCTTT. It translates to CASSPGGRMNTEAFF.

Points on this clone: The same CDR3 arises from other DNA sequences in this sample as well. The chain couples TRBV18 to TRBJ2-7; D remains ambiguous. The germline V gene encodes CDR1 KGHSH and CDR2 LQKENI. The CDR3 extends over 14 amino acids. Trimming took 3 bases from V and 1 from J, leaving 10 bases between them. The CDR3: CASSPRQGSYEQYF. CDR3 bases: TGTGCCAGCTCACCGAGACAAGGATCCTACGAGCAGTACTTC.

CDR3 in amino acids: CATSREGTGELFF. CDR3 nucleotides: TGTGCCACCAGCAGAGAAGGGACCGGGGAGCTGTTTTTT. The J gene is TRBJ2-2, the V gene TRBV15; D is unclear. V shed 0 bases and J shed 5 bases, with 4 bases lying between them. The germline CDR1 and CDR2 sequences are LNHNV and YYDKDF (reference sequence). This CDR3 is 13 amino acids long.

The V and J genes are TRBV10-2 and TRBJ1-5; 7 bases are shared with TRBD1. Germline CDR1 and CDR2: WSHSY and SAAADI. The CDR3 is made up of 13 amino acids. The ends lost 10 bases at V and 4 bases at J; junction bases unmatched: 7. CDR3 sequence (DNA): TGCGCCACCAGGGACAGCACTAATCAGCCCCAGCATTTT. This translates into CATRDSTNQPQHF.

The chain recombines TRBV7-2 with TRBJ2-5; D unresolved. Germline CDR1 SGHTA, CDR2 FQGNSA. This CDR3 spans 13 amino acids. V lost 4 bases, J lost 2 bases, and 8 bases lay in between. The CDR3 DNA reads TGTGCCAGCAGCTCCTATGTTCAAGAGACCCAGTACTTC. Its protein product is CASSSYVQETQYF.

The gene calls are TRBV9 and TRBJ2-1; 10 bases agree with TRBD2. The CDR3 has 16 amino acids. Germline CDR1 and CDR2: SGDLS and YYNGEE. Trimming removed 0 bases from V and 7 bases from J; junction bases left unmatched: 7. The CDR3 coding sequence is TGTGCCAGCAGCGTAGGAGCAGCGGGAGGGGGGAATGAGCAGTTCTTC. Translated, it gives CASSVGAAGGGNEQFF. Based on the CDR3 plus reference TRBV9 and TRBJ2-1, the full variable domain is DSGVTQTPKHLITATGQRVTLRCSPRSGDLSVYWYQQSLDQGLQFLIQYYNGEERAKGNILERFSAQQFPDLHSELNLSSLELGDSALYFCASSVGAAGGGNEQFFGPGTRLTVL.

The chain has TRBV11-3 and TRBJ1-2; no clear D gene. The germline V gene has CDR1 SGHNT and CDR2 YENEEA. Trimming pared 5 bases from V and 4 bases from J, leaving 17 bases between. This CDR3 has 15 residues. CDR3 DNA: TGTGCCAGCAGCCAAGCCCCCGGGGTTCTCTATGGCTACACCTTC. It encodes CASSQAPGVLYGYTF.

The V and J genes are TRBV9 and TRBJ1-2, with D unresolved. There are 16 residues in the CDR3. V was cut by 0 bases and J by 6 bases, with 18 bases left in between. CDR1 and CDR2 (germline): SGDLS, YYNGEE. Here the CDR3 reads CASSVESRGSTHGYTF. CDR3 nucleotides: TGTGCCAGCAGCGTAGAAAGCCGGGGATCCACACATGGCTACACCTTC.